This T cell receptor beta chain was sequenced during a study of T cells after yellow fever vaccination. Study-level points and caveats: Primary-vaccination clones mostly resurfaced post-booster (roughly 97% CD4, about 87% CD8).

This CDR3 is built from 13 residues. Per germline, CDR1 DFQATT and CDR2 SNEGSKA (reference sequence). After removal of 0 bases from V and 6 bases from J, the junction contained 4 bases not matched to a gene. This clonotype has just a few counts. What it binds is not known. MiXCR, applied by TCRdb to the 5' RACE reads, yields one record per CDR3 protein. The sample lists some 320,000 distinct CDR3 sequences, over 8% seen once, with around 17% in the top ten. Sample: PBMCs, taken on the day of the first yellow fever vaccination. The chain has TRBV20-1 and TRBJ2-7; 8 nucleotides align to TRBD1. This TCR came from a man between 18 and 29 years old who received the YFV17D yellow fever vaccine. CDR3 DNA: TGCAGTGCTAGAGATAGGACAGGGACCGAGCAGTACTTC. Translating gives CSARDRTGTEQYF.